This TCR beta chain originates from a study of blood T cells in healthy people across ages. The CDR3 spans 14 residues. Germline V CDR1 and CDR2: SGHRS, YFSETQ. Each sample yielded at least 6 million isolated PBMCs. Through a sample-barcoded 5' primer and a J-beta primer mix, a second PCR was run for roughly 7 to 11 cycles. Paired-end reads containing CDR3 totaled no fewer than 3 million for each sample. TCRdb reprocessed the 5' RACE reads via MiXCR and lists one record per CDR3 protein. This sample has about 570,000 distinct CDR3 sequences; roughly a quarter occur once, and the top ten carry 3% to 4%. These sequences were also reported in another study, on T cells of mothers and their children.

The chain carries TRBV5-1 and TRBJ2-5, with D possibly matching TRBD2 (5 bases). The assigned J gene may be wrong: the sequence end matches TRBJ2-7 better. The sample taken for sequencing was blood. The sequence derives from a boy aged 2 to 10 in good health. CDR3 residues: CASSSGRNPCEQYF. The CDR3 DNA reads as TGCGCCAGCAGTTCGGGAAGGAACCCCTGCGAGCAGTACTTC.